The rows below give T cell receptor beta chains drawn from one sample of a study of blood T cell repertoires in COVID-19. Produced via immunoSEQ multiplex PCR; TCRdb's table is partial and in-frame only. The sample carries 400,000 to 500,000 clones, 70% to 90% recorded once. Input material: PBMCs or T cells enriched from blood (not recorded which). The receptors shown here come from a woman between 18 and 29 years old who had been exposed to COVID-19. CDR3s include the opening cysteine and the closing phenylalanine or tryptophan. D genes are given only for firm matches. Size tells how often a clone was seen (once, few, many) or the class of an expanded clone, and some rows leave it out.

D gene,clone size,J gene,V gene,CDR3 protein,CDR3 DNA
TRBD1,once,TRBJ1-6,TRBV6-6,CASSQGQGNSPLHF,TGTGCCAGCAGTCAGGGACAGGGAAATTCACCCCTCCACTTT
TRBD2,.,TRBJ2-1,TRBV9,CASSPETSGRVNEQFF,TGTGCCAGCAGCCCAGAGACTAGCGGGAGGGTCAATGAGCAGTTCTTC
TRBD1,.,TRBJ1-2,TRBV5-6,CASSHIEGAFYGYTF,TGTGCCAGCAGCCACATAGAGGGGGCCTTCTATGGCTACACCTTC
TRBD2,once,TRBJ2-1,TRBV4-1,CASSQDNREGWDEQFF,TGCGCCAGCAGCCAAGATAATCGGGAGGGCTGGGATGAGCAGTTCTTC
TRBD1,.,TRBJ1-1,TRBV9,CASSVGQGRDTEAFF,TGTGCCAGCAGCGTAGGACAGGGGAGGGACACTGAAGCTTTCTTT
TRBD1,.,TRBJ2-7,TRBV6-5,CASSPGQAVSYEQYF,TGTGCCAGCAGTCCGGGACAGGCGGTTTCCTACGAGCAGTACTTC
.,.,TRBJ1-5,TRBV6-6,CASSPAQTGPQPQHF,TGTGCCAGCAGTCCCGCCCAGACAGGTCCTCAGCCCCAGCATTTT
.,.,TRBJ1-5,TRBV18,CASSQTYSNQPQHF,TGTGCCAGCTCGCAGACATATAGCAATCAGCCCCAGCATTTT
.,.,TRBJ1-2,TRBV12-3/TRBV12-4,CASSRTPNYGYTF,TGTGCCAGCAGTCGGACACCTAACTATGGCTACACCTTC
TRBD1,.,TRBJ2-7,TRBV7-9,CASSLEGQGRNEQYF,TGTGCCAGCAGCTTAGAGGGACAGGGCCGTAACGAGCAGTACTTC
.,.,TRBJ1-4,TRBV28,CASIRAVNEKLFF,TGTGCCAGCATCCGAGCCGTTAATGAAAAACTGTTTTTT